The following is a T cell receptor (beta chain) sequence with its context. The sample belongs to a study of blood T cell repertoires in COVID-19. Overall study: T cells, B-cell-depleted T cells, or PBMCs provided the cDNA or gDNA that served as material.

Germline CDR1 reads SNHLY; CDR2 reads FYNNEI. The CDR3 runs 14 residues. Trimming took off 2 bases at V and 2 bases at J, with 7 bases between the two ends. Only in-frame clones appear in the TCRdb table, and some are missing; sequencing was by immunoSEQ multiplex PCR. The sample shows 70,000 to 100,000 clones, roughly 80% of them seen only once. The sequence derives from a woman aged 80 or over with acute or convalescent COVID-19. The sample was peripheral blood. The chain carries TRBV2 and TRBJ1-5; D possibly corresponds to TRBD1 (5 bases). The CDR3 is CASSERGGNQPQHF. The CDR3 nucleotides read TGTGCCAGCAGTGAAAGGGGTGGCAATCAGCCCCAGCATTTT.